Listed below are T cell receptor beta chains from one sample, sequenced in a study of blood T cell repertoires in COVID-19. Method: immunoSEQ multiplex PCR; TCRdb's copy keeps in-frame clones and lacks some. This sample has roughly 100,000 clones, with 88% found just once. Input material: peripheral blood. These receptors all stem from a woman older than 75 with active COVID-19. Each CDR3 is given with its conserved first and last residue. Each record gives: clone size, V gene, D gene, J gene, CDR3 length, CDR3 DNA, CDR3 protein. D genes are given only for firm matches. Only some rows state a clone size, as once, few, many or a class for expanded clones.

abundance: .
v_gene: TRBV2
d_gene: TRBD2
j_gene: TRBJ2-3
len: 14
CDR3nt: TGTGCCAGCACCTCGGGGGGGACCACAGATACGCAGTATTTT
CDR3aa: CASTSGGTTDTQYF

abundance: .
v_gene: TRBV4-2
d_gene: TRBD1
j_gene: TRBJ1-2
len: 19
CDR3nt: TGTGCCAGCAGCCAAGATCATGGCGACAGGGTCTTAGCTAACTATGGCTACACCTTC
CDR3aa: CASSQDHGDRVLANYGYTF

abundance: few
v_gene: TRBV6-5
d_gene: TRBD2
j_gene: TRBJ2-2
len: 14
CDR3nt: TGTGCCAGCAATCGACTAGCGGGGACCGGGGAGCTGTTTTTT
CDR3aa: CASNRLAGTGELFF

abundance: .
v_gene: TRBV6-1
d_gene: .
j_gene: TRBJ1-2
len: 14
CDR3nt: TGTGCCAGCAGTGAAGCGCCAGGGTCCTATGGCTACACCTTC
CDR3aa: CASSEAPGSYGYTF

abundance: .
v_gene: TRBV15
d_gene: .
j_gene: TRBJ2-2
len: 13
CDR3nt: TGTGCCACCAGCAGAGATACTACCGGGGAGCTGTTTTTT
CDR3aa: CATSRDTTGELFF

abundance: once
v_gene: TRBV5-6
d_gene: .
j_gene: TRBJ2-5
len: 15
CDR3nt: TGTGCCAGCAGCCCCCCTCGGTTAGCGTCGAAGACCCAGTACTTC
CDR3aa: CASSPPRLASKTQYF

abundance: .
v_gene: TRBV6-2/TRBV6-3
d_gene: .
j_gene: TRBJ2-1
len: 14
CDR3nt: TGTGCCAGCAGTTCTGAGTCTCTGGACAATGAGCAGTTCTTC
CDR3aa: CASSSESLDNEQFF

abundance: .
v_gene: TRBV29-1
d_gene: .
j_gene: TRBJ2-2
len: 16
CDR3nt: TGCAGCGTTGAGGCTCGGGGGGCGCGCAACACCGGGGAGCTGTTTTTT
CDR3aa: CSVEARGARNTGELFF

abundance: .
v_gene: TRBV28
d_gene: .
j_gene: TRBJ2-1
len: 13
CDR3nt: TGTGCCAGCAACAATTCCAATTACAATGAGCAGTTCTTC
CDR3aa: CASNNSNYNEQFF

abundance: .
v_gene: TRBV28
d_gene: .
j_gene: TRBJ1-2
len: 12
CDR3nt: TGTGCCAGCAGTTCCCGACATTATGGCTACACCTTC
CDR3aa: CASSSRHYGYTF

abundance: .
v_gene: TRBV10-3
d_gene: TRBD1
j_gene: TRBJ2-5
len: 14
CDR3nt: TGTGCCATCAGGGCCCGGGACAGCCAAGAGACCCAGTACTTC
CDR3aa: CAIRARDSQETQYF

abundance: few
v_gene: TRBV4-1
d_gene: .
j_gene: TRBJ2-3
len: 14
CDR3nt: TGCGCCAGCAGCCATCCGCGGGGTGAGGATACGCAGTATTTT
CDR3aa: CASSHPRGEDTQYF

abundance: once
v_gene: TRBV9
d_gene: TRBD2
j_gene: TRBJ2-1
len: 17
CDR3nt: TGTGCCAGCAGCGTAGCCCCTAGCGGGTTTACCTACAATGAGCAGTTCTTC
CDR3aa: CASSVAPSGFTYNEQFF

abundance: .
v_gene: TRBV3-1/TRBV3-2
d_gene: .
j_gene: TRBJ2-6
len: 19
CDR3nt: TGTGCCAGCAGCCAAAGCTGGAGTAGCCTATCCTCTGGGGCCAACGTCCTGACTTTC
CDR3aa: CASSQSWSSLSSGANVLTF

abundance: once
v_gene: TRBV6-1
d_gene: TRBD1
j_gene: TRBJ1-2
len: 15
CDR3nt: TGTGCCAGCAGTGAGGGACAGGGATTCAACTATGGCTACACCTTC
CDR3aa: CASSEGQGFNYGYTF

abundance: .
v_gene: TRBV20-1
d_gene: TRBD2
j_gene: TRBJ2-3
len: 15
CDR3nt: TGCAGTGCTAGTCAGGGACTAGCGGACACAGATACGCAGTATTTT
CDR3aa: CSASQGLADTDTQYF

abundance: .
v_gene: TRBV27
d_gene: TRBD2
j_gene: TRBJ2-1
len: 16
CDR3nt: TGTGCCAGCAGCCCCGCGGGCGGGAGGGCCCTCAGTGAGCAGTTCTTC
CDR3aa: CASSPAGGRALSEQFF

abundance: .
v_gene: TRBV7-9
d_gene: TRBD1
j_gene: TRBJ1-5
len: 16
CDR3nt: TGTGCCAGCAGCTTGATGGGACAGGGATCGGGACAGCCCCAGCATTTT
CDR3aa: CASSLMGQGSGQPQHF

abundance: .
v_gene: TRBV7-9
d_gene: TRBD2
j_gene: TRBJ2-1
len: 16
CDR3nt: TGTGCCAGCACCTTTGGGGGACTAGCGGGAGGCCCTGAGCAGTTCTTC
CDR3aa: CASTFGGLAGGPEQFF

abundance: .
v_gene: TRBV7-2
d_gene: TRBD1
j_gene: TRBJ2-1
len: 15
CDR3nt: TGTGCCAGCAGCTTAGCGACAGGGTATGGCAATGAGCAGTTCTTC
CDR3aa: CASSLATGYGNEQFF

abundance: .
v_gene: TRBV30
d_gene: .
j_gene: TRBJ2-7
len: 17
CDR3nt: TGTGCCTGGAGTGTACAGGGAGAGGCAGGGGCTTCCTACGAGCAGTACTTC
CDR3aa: CAWSVQGEAGASYEQYF

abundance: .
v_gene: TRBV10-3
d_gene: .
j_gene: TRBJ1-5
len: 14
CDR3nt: TGTGCCATCAGTGAGGCTGGGGGAGGGCAGCCCCAGCATTTT
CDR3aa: CAISEAGGGQPQHF

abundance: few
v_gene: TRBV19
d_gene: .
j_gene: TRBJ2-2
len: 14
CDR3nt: TGTGCCAGCAGGACTTTAGCGAACACCGGGGAGCTGTTTTTT
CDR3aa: CASRTLANTGELFF

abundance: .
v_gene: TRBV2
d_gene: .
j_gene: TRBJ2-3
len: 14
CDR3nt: TGTGCCAGCACCGAGCGACTCAGCACAGATACGCAGTATTTT
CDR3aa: CASTERLSTDTQYF

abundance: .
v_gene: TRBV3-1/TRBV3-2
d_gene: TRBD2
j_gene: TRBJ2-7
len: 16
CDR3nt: TGTGCCAGCAGCCAAGCTCTACTAGCGGGAGTTGGCGAGCAGTACTTC
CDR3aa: CASSQALLAGVGEQYF

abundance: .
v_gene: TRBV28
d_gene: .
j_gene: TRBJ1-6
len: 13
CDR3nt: TGTGCCAGCAGTCTGACTCCGGGTTCACCCCTCCACTTT
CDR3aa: CASSLTPGSPLHF

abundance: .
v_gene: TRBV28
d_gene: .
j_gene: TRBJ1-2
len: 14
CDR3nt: TGTGCCAGCACCCCGGCGGGGGGGATCTATGGCTACACCTTC
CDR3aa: CASTPAGGIYGYTF

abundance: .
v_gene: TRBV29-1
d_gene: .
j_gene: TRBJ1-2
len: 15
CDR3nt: TGCAGCGTTGAAGATCTTCGACAGAACCCATATGGCTACACCTTC
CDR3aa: CSVEDLRQNPYGYTF

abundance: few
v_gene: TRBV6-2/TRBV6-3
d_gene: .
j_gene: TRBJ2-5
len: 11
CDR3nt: TGTGCCAGCAGTTACAAAGCGACCCAGTACTTC
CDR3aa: CASSYKATQYF

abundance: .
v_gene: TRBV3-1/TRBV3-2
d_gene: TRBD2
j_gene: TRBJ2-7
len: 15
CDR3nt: TGTGCCAGCAGTCGAGGGTCTAGCGGATCCTACGAGCAGTACTTC
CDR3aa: CASSRGSSGSYEQYF

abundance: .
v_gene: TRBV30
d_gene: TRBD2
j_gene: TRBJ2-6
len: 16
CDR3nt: TGTGCCTGGAGTCTAGCGGGAGTAAACGGGGCCAACGTCCTGACTTTC
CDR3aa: CAWSLAGVNGANVLTF

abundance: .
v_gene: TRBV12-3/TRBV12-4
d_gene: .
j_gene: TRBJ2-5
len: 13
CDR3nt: TGTGCCAGCAGTTTACTAGTGGCAGAGACCCAGTACTTC
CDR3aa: CASSLLVAETQYF

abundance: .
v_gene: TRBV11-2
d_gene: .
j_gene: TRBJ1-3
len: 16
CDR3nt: TGTGCCAGCAGCTTATCCCAGGGCCGCTCTGGAAACACCATATATTTT
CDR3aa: CASSLSQGRSGNTIYF

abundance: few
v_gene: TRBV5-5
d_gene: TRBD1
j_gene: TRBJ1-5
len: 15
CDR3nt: TGTGCCAGCAGCAACCTGACAGGGATCAATCAGCCCCAGCATTTT
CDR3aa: CASSNLTGINQPQHF

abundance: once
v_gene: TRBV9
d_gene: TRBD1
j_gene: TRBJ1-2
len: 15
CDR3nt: TGTGCCAGCAGCGTGGACAGGGGAAGAGGCTATGGCTACACCTTC
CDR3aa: CASSVDRGRGYGYTF

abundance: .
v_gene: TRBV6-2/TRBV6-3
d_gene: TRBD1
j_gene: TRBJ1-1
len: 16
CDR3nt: TGTGCCAGCAGTTACTCCCGGACAGGTTCGAACACTGAAGCTTTCTTT
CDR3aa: CASSYSRTGSNTEAFF

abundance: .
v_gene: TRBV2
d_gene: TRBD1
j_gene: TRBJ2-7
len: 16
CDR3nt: TGTGCCAGCAGTGAAATATCGATGGGACAGGGAAGCGAGCAGTACTTC
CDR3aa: CASSEISMGQGSEQYF

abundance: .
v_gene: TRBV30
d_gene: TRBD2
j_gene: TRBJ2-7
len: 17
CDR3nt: TGTGCCTGGAGTTCAGGGACCATTAGCGGGGGACGCTACGAGCAGTACTTC
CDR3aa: CAWSSGTISGGRYEQYF

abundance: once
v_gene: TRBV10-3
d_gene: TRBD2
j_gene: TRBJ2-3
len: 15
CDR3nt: TGTGCCATCGGAGGGGCGGGAGGGCCTGGAGATACGCAGTATTTT
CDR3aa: CAIGGAGGPGDTQYF

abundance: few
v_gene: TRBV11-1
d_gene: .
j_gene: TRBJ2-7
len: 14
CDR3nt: TGTGCCAGCAGCCCGCGGACCGGAGGGTACGAGCAGTACTTC
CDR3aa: CASSPRTGGYEQYF

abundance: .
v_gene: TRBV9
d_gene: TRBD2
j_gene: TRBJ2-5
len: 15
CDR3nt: TGTGCCAGCAGCGTAGTAGCGGGAGGGCAGGAGACCCAGTACTTC
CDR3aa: CASSVVAGGQETQYF

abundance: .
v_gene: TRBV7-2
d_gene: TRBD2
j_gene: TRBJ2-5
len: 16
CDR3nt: TGTGCCAGCAGCTTAGGAGTGAGCGGGAGTGGAGAGACCCAGTACTTC
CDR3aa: CASSLGVSGSGETQYF

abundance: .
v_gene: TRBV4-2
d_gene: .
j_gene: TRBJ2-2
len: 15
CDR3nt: TGTGCCAGCAGCCAAGGAAACAGGCACACCGGGGAGCTGTTTTTT
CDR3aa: CASSQGNRHTGELFF

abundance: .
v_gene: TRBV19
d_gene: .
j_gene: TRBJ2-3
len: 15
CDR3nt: TGTGCCAGTAGTGGGTCGGCTAGCATAGCGGATACGCAGTATTTT
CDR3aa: CASSGSASIADTQYF

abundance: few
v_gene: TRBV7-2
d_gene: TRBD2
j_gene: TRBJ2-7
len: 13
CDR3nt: TGTGCCAGCAGACGAAGCGGGACCTACGAGCAGTACTTC
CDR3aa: CASRRSGTYEQYF

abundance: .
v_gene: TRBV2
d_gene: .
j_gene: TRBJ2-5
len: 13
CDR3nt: TGTGCCAGCAGTGAAGAAAGGGGCGAGACCCAGTACTTC
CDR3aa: CASSEERGETQYF

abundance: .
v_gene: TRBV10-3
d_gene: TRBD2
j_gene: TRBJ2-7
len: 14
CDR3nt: TGTGCCATCAGTGATTCGGCGGGAGTCTACGAGCAGTACTTC
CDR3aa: CAISDSAGVYEQYF

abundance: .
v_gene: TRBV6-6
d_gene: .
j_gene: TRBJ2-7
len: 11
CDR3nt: TGTGCCAGCAGCCCTCCAGGGGAGCAGTACTTC
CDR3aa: CASSPPGEQYF

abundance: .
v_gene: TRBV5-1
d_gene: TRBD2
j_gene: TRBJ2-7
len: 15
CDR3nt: TGCGCCAGCAGGTTTATAGCGGGATCAGCCTACGAGCAGTACTTC
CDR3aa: CASRFIAGSAYEQYF